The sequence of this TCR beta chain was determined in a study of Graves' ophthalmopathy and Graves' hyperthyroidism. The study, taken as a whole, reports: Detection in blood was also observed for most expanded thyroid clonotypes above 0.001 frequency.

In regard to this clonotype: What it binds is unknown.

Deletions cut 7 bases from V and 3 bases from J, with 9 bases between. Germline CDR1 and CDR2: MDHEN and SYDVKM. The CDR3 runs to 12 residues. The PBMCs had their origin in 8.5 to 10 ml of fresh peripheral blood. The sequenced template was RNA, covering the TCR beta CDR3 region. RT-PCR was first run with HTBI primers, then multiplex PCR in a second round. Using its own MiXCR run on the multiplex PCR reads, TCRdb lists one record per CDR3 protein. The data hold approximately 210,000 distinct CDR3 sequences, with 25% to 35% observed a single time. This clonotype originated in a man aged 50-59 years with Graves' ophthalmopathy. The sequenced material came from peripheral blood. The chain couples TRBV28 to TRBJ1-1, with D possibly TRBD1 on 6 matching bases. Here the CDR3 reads CASTTGHTEAFF. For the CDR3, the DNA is TGTGCCAGCACCACAGGGCACACTGAAGCTTTCTTT.